This TCR beta chain comes out of a study of shared clonotypes between healthy human individuals. Study information: CD4 naive and memory got three plates each, CD8 naive two, CD8 memory one.

Regarding the study as a whole: Non-shared clonotypes showed lower generation probabilities than clonotypes common to all four donors. Sharing across four donors was highest in naive CD4 (around 5%) and lowest in memory CD8 (roughly 0.4%).

Data came from immunoSEQ multiplex PCR; TCRdb stores just in-frame clones and leaves some out. The repertoire has some 2,000,000 clones, roughly 95% of them found once; the top ten carry 0.13%. As concerns this clone: Its target is not known.

The CDR3 sequence is 14 residues long. V was shortened by 2 bases and J by 0 bases, with 8 bases between the two germline ends. Germline CDR1 reads KGHSH; CDR2 reads LQKENI. The sequencing input was naive CD4+ T cells sorted from blood. Subset: CD45RA+ positively selected. The clonotype originates from a man between 18 and 35 years old in good health. This rearrangement joins TRBV18 to TRBJ2-7; D is undetermined. The CDR3: CASSPYSPSYEQYF. The DNA for the CDR3 is TGTGCCAGCTCACCATACAGCCCCTCCTACGAGCAGTACTTC.